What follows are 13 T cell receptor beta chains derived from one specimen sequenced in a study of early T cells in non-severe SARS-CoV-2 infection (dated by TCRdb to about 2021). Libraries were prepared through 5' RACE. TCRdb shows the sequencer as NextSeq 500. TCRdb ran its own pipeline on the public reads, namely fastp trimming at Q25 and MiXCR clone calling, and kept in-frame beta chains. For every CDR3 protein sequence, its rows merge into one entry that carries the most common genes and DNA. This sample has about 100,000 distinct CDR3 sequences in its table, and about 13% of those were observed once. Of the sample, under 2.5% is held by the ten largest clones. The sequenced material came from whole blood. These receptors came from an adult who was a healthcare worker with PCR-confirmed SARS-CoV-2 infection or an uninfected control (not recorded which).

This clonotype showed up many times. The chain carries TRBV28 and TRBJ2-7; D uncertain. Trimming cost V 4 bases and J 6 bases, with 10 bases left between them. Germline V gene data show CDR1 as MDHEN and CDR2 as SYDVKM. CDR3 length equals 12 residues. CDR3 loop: CASSSSLLEQYF. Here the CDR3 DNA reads TGTGCCAGCAGTTCCTCCCTCCTCGAGCAGTACTTC. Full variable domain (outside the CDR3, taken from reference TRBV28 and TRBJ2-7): DVKVTQSSRYLVKRTGEKVFLECVQDMDHENMFWYRQDPGLGLRLIYFSYDVKMKEKGDIPEGYSVSREKKERFSLILESASTNQTSMYLCASSSSLLEQYFGPGTRLTVT.

The CDR3 nucleotides are TGCAGCGTTAGTGGAGGCAAGAAGACCCAGTACTTC. Translated: CSVSGGKKTQYF. V gene TRBV29-1 combines with J gene TRBJ2-5; possible D gene TRBD2, 5 bases. From germline, CDR1 is SQVTM and CDR2 ANQGSEA. V dropped 5 bases and J dropped 6 bases, with 13 bases sitting between them. The CDR3 contains 12 residues.

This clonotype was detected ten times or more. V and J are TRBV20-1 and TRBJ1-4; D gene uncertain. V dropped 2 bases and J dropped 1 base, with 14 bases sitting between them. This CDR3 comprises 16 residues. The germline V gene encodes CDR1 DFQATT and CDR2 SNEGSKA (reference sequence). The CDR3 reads CSARPLQAGTNEKLFF. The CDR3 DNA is TGCAGTGCTAGACCACTTCAGGCAGGAACTAATGAAAAACTGTTTTTT.

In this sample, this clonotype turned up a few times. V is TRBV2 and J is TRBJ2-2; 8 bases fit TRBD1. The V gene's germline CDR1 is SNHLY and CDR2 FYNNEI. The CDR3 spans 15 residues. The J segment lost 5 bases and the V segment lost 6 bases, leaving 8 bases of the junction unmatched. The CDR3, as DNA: TGTGCCAGCAGGGACGGACAGGGCTGGACCGGGGAGCTGTTTTTT. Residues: CASRDGQGWTGELFF.

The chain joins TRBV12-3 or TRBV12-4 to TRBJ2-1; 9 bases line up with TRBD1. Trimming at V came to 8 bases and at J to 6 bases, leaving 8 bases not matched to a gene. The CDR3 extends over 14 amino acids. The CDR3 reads CASRGQGGGNEQFF. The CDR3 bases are TGTGCCAGCCGGGGACAGGGCGGGGGCAATGAGCAGTTCTTC.

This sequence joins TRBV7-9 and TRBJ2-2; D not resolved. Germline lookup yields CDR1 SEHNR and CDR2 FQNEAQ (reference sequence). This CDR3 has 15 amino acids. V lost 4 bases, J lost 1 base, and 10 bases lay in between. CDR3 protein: CASSSTNWNTGELFF. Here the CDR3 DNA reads TGTGCCAGCAGCTCCACTAACTGGAACACCGGGGAGCTGTTTTTT.

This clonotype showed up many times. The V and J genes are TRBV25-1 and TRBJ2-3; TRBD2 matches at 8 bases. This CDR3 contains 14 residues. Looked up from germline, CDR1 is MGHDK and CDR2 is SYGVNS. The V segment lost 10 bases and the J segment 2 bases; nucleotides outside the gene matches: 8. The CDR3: CATQRGRLTDTQYF. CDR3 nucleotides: TGTGCCACTCAGCGGGGGCGCCTCACAGATACGCAGTATTTT.

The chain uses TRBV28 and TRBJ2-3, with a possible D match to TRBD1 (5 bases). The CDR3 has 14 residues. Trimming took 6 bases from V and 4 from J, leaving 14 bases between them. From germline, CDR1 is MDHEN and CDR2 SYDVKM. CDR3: CASSLWGKSDTQYF. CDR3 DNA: TGTGCCAGCAGCCTCTGGGGCAAATCAGATACGCAGTATTTT.

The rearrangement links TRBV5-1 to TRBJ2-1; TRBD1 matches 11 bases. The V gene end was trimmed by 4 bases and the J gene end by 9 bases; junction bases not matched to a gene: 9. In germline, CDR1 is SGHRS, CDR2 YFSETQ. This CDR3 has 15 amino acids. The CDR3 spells CASSPGTGGVGEQFF. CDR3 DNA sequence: TGCGCCAGCAGCCCAGGGACAGGGGGGGTAGGTGAGCAGTTCTTC.

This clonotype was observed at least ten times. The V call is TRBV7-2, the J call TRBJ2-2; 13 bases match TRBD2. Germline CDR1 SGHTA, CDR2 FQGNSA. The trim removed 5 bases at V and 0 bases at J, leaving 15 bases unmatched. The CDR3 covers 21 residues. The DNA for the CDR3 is TGTGCCAGCAGCCCAACAAGTGGACTAGCGGGGGACGTCGCGAACACCGGGGAGCTGTTTTTT. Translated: CASSPTSGLAGDVANTGELFF.

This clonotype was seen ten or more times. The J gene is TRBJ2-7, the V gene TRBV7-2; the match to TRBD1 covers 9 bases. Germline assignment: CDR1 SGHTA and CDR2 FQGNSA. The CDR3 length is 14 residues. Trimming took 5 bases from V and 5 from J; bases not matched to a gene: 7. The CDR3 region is CASSPGTGYHEQYF. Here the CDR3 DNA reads TGTGCCAGCAGCCCCGGGACAGGGTACCACGAGCAGTACTTC.

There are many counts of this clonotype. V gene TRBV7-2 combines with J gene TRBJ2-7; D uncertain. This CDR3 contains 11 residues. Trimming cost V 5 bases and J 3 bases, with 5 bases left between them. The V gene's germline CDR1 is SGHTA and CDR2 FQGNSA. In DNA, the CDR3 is TGTGCCAGCAGCCGAGGCTACGAGCAGTACTTC. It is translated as CASSRGYEQYF.

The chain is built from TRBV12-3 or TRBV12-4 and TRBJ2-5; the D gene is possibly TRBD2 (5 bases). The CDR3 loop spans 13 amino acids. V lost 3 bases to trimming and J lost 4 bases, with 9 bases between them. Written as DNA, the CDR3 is TGTGCCAGCAGTTTCCGGGATCCAGAGACCCAGTACTTC. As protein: CASSFRDPETQYF.